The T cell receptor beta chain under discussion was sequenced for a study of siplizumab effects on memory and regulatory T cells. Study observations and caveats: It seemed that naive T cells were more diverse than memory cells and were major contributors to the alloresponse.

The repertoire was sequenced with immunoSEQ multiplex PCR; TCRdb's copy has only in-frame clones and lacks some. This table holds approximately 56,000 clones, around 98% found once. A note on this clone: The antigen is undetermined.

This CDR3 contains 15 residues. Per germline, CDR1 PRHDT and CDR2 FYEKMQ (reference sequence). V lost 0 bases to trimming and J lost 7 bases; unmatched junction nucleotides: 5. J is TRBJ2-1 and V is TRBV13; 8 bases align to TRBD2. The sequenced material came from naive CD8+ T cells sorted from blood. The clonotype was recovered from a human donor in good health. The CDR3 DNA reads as TGTGCCAGCAGCTTAGGTCCGGGCGGGAGGAATGAGCAGTTCTTC. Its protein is CASSLGPGGRNEQFF.